The 8 T cell receptor beta chains given below trace back to one sample, sequenced in a study of cytotoxic CD8 clonotypes in ibrutinib-treated CLL (dated by TCRdb to about 2021). The time point tag for this specimen amounts to: approximately 25 months on ibrutinib. To prepare the library, the immunoSEQ multiplex PCR assay was applied. Drawn from immuneACCESS, this table holds only the in-frame rearrangements with V and J called that TCRdb kept. Clones are partly lost; checked studies trace under half to an unresolved V gene and leave the rest unexplained. This sample is represented by about 130,000 clones; approximately 80% of them were singletons. Approximately 5.1% of the sample rests with the top ten. The sequences come from PBMCs, collected after 24 months of ibrutinib treatment. These receptors were obtained from a human donor with chronic lymphocytic leukemia.

The chain's CDR3 is CASSTHSDNEQFF. CDR3 bases: TGTGCCAGCAGCACACACTCAGACAATGAGCAGTTCTTC. The chain recombines TRBV9 with TRBJ2-1; D call uncertain. CDR1 and CDR2 from the germline V gene are SGDLS and YYNGEE. Trimming stripped 4 bases from V and 5 bases from J, with 10 bases between. This CDR3 spans 13 amino acids.

The CDR3 DNA reads as TGTGCCAGCCCCACTGGTTTAGGGGGGAACACTGAAGCTTTCTTT. Translating it yields CASPTGLGGNTEAFF. The V call is TRBV28, the J call TRBJ1-1; possibly TRBD1 for D (6 bases). Trimming took 8 bases from V and 1 from J, leaving 17 bases between them. There are 15 residues in the CDR3. The germline V gene has CDR1 MDHEN and CDR2 SYDVKM. Full variable domain (rest looked up from reference TRBV28 and TRBJ1-1): DVKVTQSSRYLVKRTGEKVFLECVQDMDHENMFWYRQDPGLGLRLIYFSYDVKMKEKGDIPEGYSVSREKKERFSLILESASTNQTSMYLCASPTGLGGNTEAFFGQGTRLTVV.

CDR3 protein: CASSPGQDTDTQYF. CDR3 sequence (DNA): TGCGCCAGCAGCCCCGGACAGGACACAGATACGCAGTATTTT. V and J are TRBV5-1 and TRBJ2-3; 7 nucleotides agree with TRBD1. Trimming removed 4 bases from V and 2 bases from J; junction bases left unmatched: 4. The CDR3 consists of 14 residues. Germline values: CDR1 SGHRS, CDR2 YFSETQ.

This clone was picked up a small number of times. It may be a read error: a sequence one base away is much more abundant. The CDR3 nucleotides are TGTGCCAGCAGCCCTGAGACCCGCCGAGCTTTCTTT. Amino acid sequence: CASSPETRRAFF. The chain has TRBV11-2 and TRBJ1-1; D unclear. V shed 5 bases and J shed 10 bases, with 14 bases lying between them. Germline V CDR1 and CDR2: SGHAT, FQNNGV. CDR3 length equals 12 residues.

The chain joins TRBV5-1 to TRBJ1-1; no reliable D call. Germline values: CDR1 SGHRS, CDR2 YFSETQ. The CDR3 is 14 residues long. V lost 0 bases to trimming and J lost 5 bases, with 11 bases between them. Here the CDR3 DNA reads TGCGCCAGCAGCTTGGGGGCACCCAGGACTGAAGCTTTCTTT. Its protein is CASSLGAPRTEAFF.

The chain is built from TRBV9 and TRBJ2-7; TRBD2 matches at 8 bases. The CDR3 loop spans 14 amino acids. CDR1 and CDR2 from the germline V gene are SGDLS and YYNGEE. Trimming at V came to 2 bases and at J to 2 bases, leaving 3 bases not matched to a gene. CDR3: CASSVGSGTYEQYF. CDR3 nucleotides: TGTGCCAGCAGCGTGGGTAGCGGGACCTACGAGCAGTACTTC.

The chain joins TRBV18 to TRBJ2-3; TRBD1 might be the D (6 bases). The CDR3 extends over 13 amino acids. Per germline, CDR1 KGHSH and CDR2 LQKENI. V lost 6 bases to trimming and J lost 6 bases, with 13 bases between them. The DNA of the CDR3 is TGTGCCAGCTCGAAGGGGGTTCGGGATACGCAGTATTTT. Its protein product is CASSKGVRDTQYF.

V and J are TRBV5-1 and TRBJ2-7; TRBD1 matches 9 bases. CDR1 and CDR2 (germline): SGHRS, YFSETQ. V trimming: 6 bases; J trimming: 1 base; junction bases outside the gene matches: 8. The CDR3 is 15 residues long. In DNA, the CDR3 is TGCGCCAGCAAGCCGACAGGGGGTTCTTCCTACGAGCAGTACTTC. Its translation: CASKPTGGSSYEQYF.